This TCR beta chain was found in a study of blood T cell repertoires in COVID-19. Study background: Acute and convalescent COVID-19 specimens originated in the United States, Italy and Spain. PBMCs, B-cell-depleted T cells, or T cells provided the cDNA or gDNA that made up the material.

Original processing methods: How many nucleated cells were present was estimated from reference gene primer amplification. The protocol was immunoSEQ multiplex PCR, while the TCRdb copy is restricted to in-frame clones and leaves out a portion. That table is the source of V, J and clone size, and D and trimming were worked out from the DNA. The sample contains about 180,000 clones, around 82% of which appear only once. With V trimmed by 4 bases and J by 5 bases, 15 bases remained unmatched. The CDR3 contains 18 residues. The germline CDR1 and CDR2 sequences are SGHVS and FQNEAQ. This TCR was sampled from an elderly woman with active or convalescent COVID-19. V usage is TRBV7-8 and J usage is TRBJ2-2; 8 nucleotides match TRBD1. The specimen was peripheral blood. As DNA, the CDR3 is TGTGCCAGCAGCTCTCGGACAGGGCGGAGGACAGAAACCGGGGAGCTGTTTTTT. As protein: CASSSRTGRRTETGELFF.